Below, 22 T cell receptor beta chains from the same sample are listed, as sequenced in a study of blood T cell repertoires in COVID-19. Assay used: immunoSEQ multiplex PCR; TCRdb lists only in-frame clones, some missing. The sample consists of about 50,000 clones, roughly 92% of them appearing once. Sequenced input: peripheral blood. The receptors derive from a man aged 45-65 years with active COVID-19.

V usage is TRBV19 and J usage is TRBJ1-1, with TRBD1 as a possible D gene (6 bases). The CDR3 runs 16 residues. Per germline, CDR1 LNHDA and CDR2 SQIVND (reference sequence). V was pared by 0 bases and J by 1 base, with 12 bases between. In DNA form, the CDR3 reads TGTGCCAGTAGTATAGATGGCCAGGGGAGGAACACTGAAGCTTTCTTT. Amino acid sequence: CASSIDGQGRNTEAFF.

The CDR3 DNA follows: TGTGCCTCAGGGTCGGCCCCTGGTAGCAATCAGCCCCAGCATTTT. Translated, it gives CASGSAPGSNQPQHF. The chain employs TRBV2 and TRBJ1-5, with D possibly TRBD1 on 5 matching bases. Per the germline V gene, CDR1 is SNHLY and CDR2 is FYNNEI. Trimming stripped 11 bases from V and 0 bases from J, with 17 bases between. The CDR3 covers 15 residues.

The V gene is TRBV2, the J gene TRBJ1-3; D ambiguous. The CDR3 loop spans 13 amino acids. The germline CDR1 and CDR2 sequences are SNHLY and FYNNEI. Trimming stripped 6 bases from V and 2 bases from J, with 8 bases between. The CDR3 nucleotides read TGTGCCAGCAGCTTAGGAGCTGGAAACACCATATATTTT. Translating it yields CASSLGAGNTIYF.

V gene TRBV5-6 combines with J gene TRBJ2-1, with unresolved D. The germline V gene encodes CDR1 SGHDT and CDR2 YYEEEE. Trimming took off 4 bases at V and 5 bases at J, with 16 bases between the two ends. This CDR3 is 15 amino acids long. This chain's CDR3 is CASSQARPAHNEQFF. The CDR3 bases are TGTGCCAGCAGCCAAGCGCGGCCGGCCCACAATGAGCAGTTCTTC.

The rearrangement uses TRBV10-3 and TRBJ2-3; 7 bases match TRBD2. Per the germline V gene, CDR1 is ENHRY and CDR2 is SYGVKD. Trimming at V came to 4 bases and at J to 2 bases, leaving 3 bases not matched to a gene. This CDR3 is built from 14 residues. The CDR3 here is CAISAGTTTDTQYF. DNA for the CDR3: TGTGCCATCAGTGCCGGGACTACCACAGATACGCAGTATTTT.

The rearrangement joins TRBV10-3 to TRBJ1-2, with a tentative D call TRBD1 (6 bases). The CDR3 is 17 amino acids. Per the germline V gene, CDR1 is ENHRY and CDR2 is SYGVKD. With 6 bases removed from V and 2 bases from J, the gap between germline ends came to 22 bases. The CDR3 here is CAIRGIVGDKDNYGYTF. The CDR3 DNA follows: TGTGCCATCAGAGGCATCGTAGGGGACAAGGACAACTATGGCTACACCTTC.

CDR3 residues: CASRDSGGYDTEAFF. CDR3 nucleotides: TGTGCCAGCAGGGACTCCGGGGGTTACGACACTGAAGCTTTCTTT. The chain carries TRBV6-5 and TRBJ1-1; the D gene is possibly TRBD1 (5 bases). Germline CDR1 is MNHEY and CDR2 is SVGAGI. This CDR3 spans 15 amino acids. V lost 6 bases and J 3 bases, leaving 17 bases between the germline ends.

This chain connects TRBV5-5 to TRBJ2-3; possibly TRBD1 for D (6 bases). The length of the CDR3 is 17 residues. Deletions cut 0 bases from V and 1 base from J, with 15 bases between. The V gene's germline CDR1 is SGHKS and CDR2 YYEKEE (reference sequence). The CDR3 DNA is TGTGCCAGCAGCTTGGGGCAGGGGAATTCGGGCACAGATACGCAGTATTTT. Residues: CASSLGQGNSGTDTQYF.

The rearrangement links TRBV27 to TRBJ1-6; D is perhaps TRBD1 (5 bases). Trimming removed 7 bases from V and 7 bases from J, with 23 bases in between. The CDR3 runs to 17 residues. The germline V gene has CDR1 MNHEY and CDR2 SMNVEV (reference sequence). DNA of the CDR3: TGTGCCAGCAAGCCGGGCCCCGCGGCAGGGCTCAATTCACCCCTCCACTTT. Translation gives CASKPGPAAGLNSPLHF.

CDR3 nucleotides: TGTGCCAGCTCACCGACAGTTTACACTGAAGCTTTCTTT. It translates to CASSPTVYTEAFF. This rearrangement joins TRBV18 to TRBJ1-1, with D possibly being TRBD1 (5 bases). The ends were cut back, 3 bases at V and 3 bases at J, with 8 bases in the middle. The CDR3 loop spans 13 amino acids. In germline, CDR1 is KGHSH, CDR2 LQKENI.

This chain links TRBV7-3 with TRBJ2-7; D is possibly TRBD1 (6 bases). CDR3 length: 16 residues. Germline CDR1 is SGHTA and CDR2 is FQGTGA. V lost 1 base to trimming and J lost 6 bases, with 19 bases between them. The CDR3 bases are TGTGCCAGCAGCTTAATTAGTAAAGGCAGGGGAAGCGAGCAGTACTTC. Translation gives CASSLISKGRGSEQYF.

The chain has TRBV28 and TRBJ2-1, with D perhaps TRBD1 (6 bases). This CDR3 has 14 amino acids. The V end was cut by 2 bases, the J end by 2 bases, with 7 bases between. Germline V gene data show CDR1 as MDHEN and CDR2 as SYDVKM. The CDR3 loop is CASSLGQTYNEQFF. The DNA for the CDR3 is TGTGCCAGCAGTTTAGGACAGACCTACAATGAGCAGTTCTTC.

As DNA, the CDR3 is TGCGCCAGCGAATATTTCGGGGGAGGGGAATTGGGCACTGAAGCTTTCTTT. It yields the protein CASEYFGGGELGTEAFF. V and J are TRBV5-1 and TRBJ1-1; D perhaps matches TRBD1 (5 bases). The germline CDR1 and CDR2 sequences are SGHRS and YFSETQ. The CDR3 spans 17 residues. The germline V and J ends were trimmed by 7 bases and 4 bases, with 26 bases remaining between them.

V and J are TRBV7-2 and TRBJ2-7, with a tentative D call TRBD1 (6 bases). The CDR3 consists of 13 residues. Germline V CDR1 and CDR2: SGHTA, FQGNSA. V was pared by 5 bases and J by 3 bases, with 11 bases between. The CDR3 reads CASSPDRHYEQYF. DNA of the CDR3: TGTGCCAGCAGCCCGGACAGACACTACGAGCAGTACTTC.

The chain employs TRBV7-9 and TRBJ2-1, with 11 nucleotides matching TRBD2. CDR1 and CDR2 (germline): SEHNR, FQNEAQ (reference sequence). The trim removed 2 bases at V and 10 bases at J, leaving 7 bases unmatched. The CDR3 contains 15 residues. The CDR3 is CASSLLAGGQGEQFF. The CDR3 DNA is TGTGCCAGCAGCTTACTAGCGGGAGGCCAGGGAGAGCAGTTCTTC.

This CDR3 reads CASSETGGSYNEQFF. As DNA, the CDR3 is TGTGCCAGCAGTGAAACTGGCGGTTCCTACAATGAGCAGTTCTTC. V usage is TRBV6-1 and J usage is TRBJ2-1; no firm D call. The ends were cut back, 2 bases at V and 1 base at J, with 9 bases in the middle. CDR1 and CDR2 (germline): MNHNS, SASEGT. This CDR3 comprises 15 residues.

This clone was detected only a few times. The CDR3 sequence is CASSSTQGNQPQHF. CDR3 nucleotides: TGTGCCAGCAGTTCCACTCAGGGCAATCAGCCCCAGCATTTT. V is TRBV7-9 and J is TRBJ1-5, with unresolved D. The CDR3 extends over 14 amino acids. Germline V gene data show CDR1 as SEHNR and CDR2 as FQNEAQ (reference sequence). V lost 6 bases to trimming and J lost 2 bases, with 11 bases between them.

This clone was detected only a few times. V and J are TRBV6-1 and TRBJ2-6; D may be TRBD2 (5 bases). The CDR3 runs 16 residues. Germline V gene lookup returns CDR1 MNHNS and CDR2 SASEGT. Trimming removed 1 base from V and 0 bases from J, with 7 bases in between. The CDR3 sequence is CASSEGEGSGANVLTF. CDR3 nucleotide sequence: TGTGCCAGCAGTGAAGGAGAGGGCTCTGGGGCCAACGTCCTGACTTTC.

The chain is built from TRBV18 and TRBJ1-3; 7 nucleotides match TRBD1. V was clipped by 8 bases and J by 0 bases; unmatched bases: 4. Per germline, CDR1 KGHSH and CDR2 LQKENI. CDR3 length: 14 residues. This CDR3 is CASTGTVSGNTIYF. The CDR3 DNA is TGTGCCAGCACGGGGACAGTCTCTGGAAACACCATATATTTT.

The chain links TRBV4-2 to TRBJ2-1, with 11 bases aligning to TRBD2. The CDR3 length is 15 residues. Germline V gene data show CDR1 as LGHNA and CDR2 as YNFKEQ. V lost 2 bases and J lost 8; bases outside the gene matches: 5. The CDR3 DNA reads as TGTGCCAGCAGCCAAACTAGCGGGAGAGGGGATGAGCAGTTCTTC. It translates to CASSQTSGRGDEQFF.

The V call is TRBV5-5, the J call TRBJ2-1; 9 bases are shared with TRBD1. The V gene end was trimmed by 4 bases and the J gene end by 2 bases; junction bases not matched to a gene: 7. Germline-derived CDR1 and CDR2 are SGHKS and YYEKEE (reference sequence). CDR3 size: 16 residues. CDR3 nucleotide sequence: TGTGCCAGCAGCCGCTCACAGGGGGCTGCCTACAATGAGCAGTTCTTC. Translation gives CASSRSQGAAYNEQFF.

This chain connects TRBV29-1 to TRBJ2-3; possible D gene TRBD2, 6 bases. Trimming left V 8 bases short and J 2 bases short, with 20 bases between. CDR3 length equals 15 residues. Per germline, CDR1 SQVTM and CDR2 ANQGSEA. The CDR3 DNA reads as TGCAGCACCTACCTGGGGGGTGCCCCCACAGATACGCAGTATTTT. This encodes CSTYLGGAPTDTQYF.